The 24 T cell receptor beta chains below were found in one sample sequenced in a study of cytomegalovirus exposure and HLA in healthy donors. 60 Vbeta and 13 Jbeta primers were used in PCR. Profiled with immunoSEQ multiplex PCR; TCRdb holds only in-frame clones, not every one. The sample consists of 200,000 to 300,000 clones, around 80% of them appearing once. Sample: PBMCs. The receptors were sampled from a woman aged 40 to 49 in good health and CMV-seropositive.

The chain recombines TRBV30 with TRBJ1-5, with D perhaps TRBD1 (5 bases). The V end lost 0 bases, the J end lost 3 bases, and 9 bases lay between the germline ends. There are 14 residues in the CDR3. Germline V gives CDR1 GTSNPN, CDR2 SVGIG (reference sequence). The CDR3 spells CAWSVGLDNQPQHF. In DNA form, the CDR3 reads TGTGCCTGGAGTGTGGGGCTGGACAATCAGCCCCAGCATTTT.

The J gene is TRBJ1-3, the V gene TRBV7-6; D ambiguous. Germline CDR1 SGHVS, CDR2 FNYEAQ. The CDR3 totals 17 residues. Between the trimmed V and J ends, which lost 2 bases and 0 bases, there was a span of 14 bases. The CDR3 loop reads CASSLYQTGSSGNTIYF. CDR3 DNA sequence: TGTGCCAGCAGCTTATATCAGACGGGATCCTCTGGAAACACCATATATTTT.

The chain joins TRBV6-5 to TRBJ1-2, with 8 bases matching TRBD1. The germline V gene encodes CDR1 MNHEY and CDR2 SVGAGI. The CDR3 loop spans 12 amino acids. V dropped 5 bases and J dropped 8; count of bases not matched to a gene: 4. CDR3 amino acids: CASSRQGMGYTF. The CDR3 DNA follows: TGTGCCAGCAGTCGACAGGGGATGGGCTACACCTTC.

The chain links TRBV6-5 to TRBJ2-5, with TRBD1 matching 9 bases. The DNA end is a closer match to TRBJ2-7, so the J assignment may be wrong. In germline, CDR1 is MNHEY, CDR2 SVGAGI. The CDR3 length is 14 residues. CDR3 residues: CASSADRGPYEQYF. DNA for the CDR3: TGTGCCAGCAGTGCGGACAGGGGACCCTACGAGCAGTACTTC.

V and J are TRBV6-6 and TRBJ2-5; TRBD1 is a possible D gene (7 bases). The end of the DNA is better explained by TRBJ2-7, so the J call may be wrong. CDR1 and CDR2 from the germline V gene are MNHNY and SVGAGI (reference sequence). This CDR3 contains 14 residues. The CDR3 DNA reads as TGTGCCAGCAGTTACTCAGCAGGGGGGTACGAGCAGTACTTC. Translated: CASSYSAGGYEQYF.

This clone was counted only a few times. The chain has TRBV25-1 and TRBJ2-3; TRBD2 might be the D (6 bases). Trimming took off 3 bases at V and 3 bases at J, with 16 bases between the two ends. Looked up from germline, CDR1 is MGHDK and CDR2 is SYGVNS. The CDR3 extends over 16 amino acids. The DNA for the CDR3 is TGTGCCAGCAGTGATGGAGGGGAAAAGAGGACAGATACGCAGTATTTT. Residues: CASSDGGEKRTDTQYF.

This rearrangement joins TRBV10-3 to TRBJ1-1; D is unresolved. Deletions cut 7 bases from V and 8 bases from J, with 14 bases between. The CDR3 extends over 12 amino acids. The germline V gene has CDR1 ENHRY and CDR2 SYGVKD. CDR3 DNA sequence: TGTGCCATCAAGGATGAGGGAGCCGAAGCTTTCTTT. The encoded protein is CAIKDEGAEAFF.

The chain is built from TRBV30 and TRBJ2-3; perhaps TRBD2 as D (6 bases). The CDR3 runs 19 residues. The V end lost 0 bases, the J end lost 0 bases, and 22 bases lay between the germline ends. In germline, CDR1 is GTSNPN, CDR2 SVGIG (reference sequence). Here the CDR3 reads CAWSVLKYYGGASTDTQYF. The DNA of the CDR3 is TGTGCCTGGAGTGTACTAAAGTATTACGGCGGGGCTAGCACAGATACGCAGTATTTT.

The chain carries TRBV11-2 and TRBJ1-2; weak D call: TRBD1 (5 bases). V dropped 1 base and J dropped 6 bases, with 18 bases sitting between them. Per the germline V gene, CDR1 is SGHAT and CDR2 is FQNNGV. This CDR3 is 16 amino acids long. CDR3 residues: CASSLVGGAGRHGYTF. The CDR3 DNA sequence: TGTGCCAGCAGCTTAGTGGGGGGAGCGGGCAGGCATGGCTACACCTTC.

The CDR3 DNA follows: TGTGCCAGCTCATTACAGGCTTCCTACGAGCAGTACTTC. Its protein product is CASSLQASYEQYF. The rearrangement joins TRBV18 to TRBJ2-7; D might be TRBD1 (5 bases). The CDR3 has 13 residues. Germline CDR1 and CDR2: KGHSH and LQKENI. The V gene lost 5 bases and the J gene lost 1 base, with 9 bases spanning the gap.

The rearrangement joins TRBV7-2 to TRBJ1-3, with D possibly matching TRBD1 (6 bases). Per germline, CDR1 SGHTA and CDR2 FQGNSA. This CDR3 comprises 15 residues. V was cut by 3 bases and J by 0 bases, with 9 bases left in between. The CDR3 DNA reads TGTGCCAGCAGCTTTACAGGGACCTCTGGAAACACCATATATTTT. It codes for CASSFTGTSGNTIYF.

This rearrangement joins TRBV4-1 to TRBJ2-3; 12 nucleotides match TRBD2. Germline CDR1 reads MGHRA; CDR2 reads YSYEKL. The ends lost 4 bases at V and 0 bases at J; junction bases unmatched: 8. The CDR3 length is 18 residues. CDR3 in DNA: TGCGCCAGCAGCCGACCCGCTAGCGGGGGGGCCAGCACAGATACGCAGTATTTT. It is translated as CASSRPASGGASTDTQYF.

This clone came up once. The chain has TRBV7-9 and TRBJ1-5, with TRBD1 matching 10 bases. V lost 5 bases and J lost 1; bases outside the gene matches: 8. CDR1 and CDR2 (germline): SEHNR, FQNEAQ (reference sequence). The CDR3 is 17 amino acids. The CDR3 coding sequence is TGTGCCAGCAGCATCGGGACAGGGGAGCGGAGCAATCAGCCCCAGCATTTT. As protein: CASSIGTGERSNQPQHF. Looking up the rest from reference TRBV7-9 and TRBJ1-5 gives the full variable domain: DTGVSQNPRHKITKRGQNVTFRCDPISEHNRLYWYRQTLGQGPEFLTYFQNEAQLEKSRLLSDRFSAERPKGSFSTLEIQRTEQGDSAMYLCASSIGTGERSNQPQHFGDGTRLSIL.

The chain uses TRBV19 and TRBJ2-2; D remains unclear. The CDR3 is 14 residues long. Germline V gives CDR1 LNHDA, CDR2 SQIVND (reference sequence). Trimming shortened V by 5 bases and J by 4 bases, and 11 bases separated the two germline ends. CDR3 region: CASSLIQSTGELFF. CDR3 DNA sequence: TGTGCCAGTAGTTTAATACAGTCCACCGGGGAGCTGTTTTTT.

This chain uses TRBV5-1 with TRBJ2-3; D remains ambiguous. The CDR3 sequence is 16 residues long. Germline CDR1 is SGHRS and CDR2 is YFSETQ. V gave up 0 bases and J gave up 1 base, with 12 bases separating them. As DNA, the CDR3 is TGCGCCAGCAGCTTGGCCGGTAGTGGAGGCACAGATACGCAGTATTTT. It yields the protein CASSLAGSGGTDTQYF. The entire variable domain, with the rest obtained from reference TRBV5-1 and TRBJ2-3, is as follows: KAGVTQTPRYLIKTRGQQVTLSCSPISGHRSVSWYQQTPGQGLQFLFEYFSETQRNKGNFPGRFSGRQFSNSRSEMNVSTLELGDSALYLCASSLAGSGGTDTQYFGPGTRLTVL.

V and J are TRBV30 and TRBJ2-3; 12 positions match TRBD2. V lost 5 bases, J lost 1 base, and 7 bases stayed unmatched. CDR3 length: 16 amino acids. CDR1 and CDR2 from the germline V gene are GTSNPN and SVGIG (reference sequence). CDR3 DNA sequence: TGTGCCTGGGGGCCAGGACTAGCGGGGCGCACAGATACGCAGTATTTT. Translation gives CAWGPGLAGRTDTQYF.

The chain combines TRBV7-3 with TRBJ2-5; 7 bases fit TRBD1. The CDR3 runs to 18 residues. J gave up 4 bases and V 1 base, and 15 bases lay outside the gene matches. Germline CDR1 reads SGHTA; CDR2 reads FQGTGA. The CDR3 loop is CASSLMGTVLRGGETQYF. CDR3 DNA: TGTGCCAGCAGCTTAATGGGGACAGTCTTACGCGGAGGAGAGACCCAGTACTTC.

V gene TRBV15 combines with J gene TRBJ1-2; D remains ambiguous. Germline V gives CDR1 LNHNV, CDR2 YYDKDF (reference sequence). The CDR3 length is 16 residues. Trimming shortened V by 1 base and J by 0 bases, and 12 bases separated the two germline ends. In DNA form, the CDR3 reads TGTGCCACCAGCAGAGTCCGGAGGGAGGCTAACTATGGCTACACCTTC. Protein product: CATSRVRREANYGYTF.

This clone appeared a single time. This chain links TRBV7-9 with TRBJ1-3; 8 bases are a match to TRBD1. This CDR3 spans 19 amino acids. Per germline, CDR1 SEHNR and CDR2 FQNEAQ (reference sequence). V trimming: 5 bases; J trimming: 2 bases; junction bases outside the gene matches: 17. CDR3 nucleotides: TGTGCCAGCAGCCCACCGGAGTCAGGGGGCGTAATTGCTGGAAACACCATATATTTT. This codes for CASSPPESGGVIAGNTIYF.

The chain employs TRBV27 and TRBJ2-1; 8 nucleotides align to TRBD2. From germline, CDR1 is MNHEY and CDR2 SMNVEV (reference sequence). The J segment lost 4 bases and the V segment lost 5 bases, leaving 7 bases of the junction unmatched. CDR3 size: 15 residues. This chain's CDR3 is CASSPAGETYNEQFF. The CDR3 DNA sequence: TGTGCCAGCAGTCCAGCGGGAGAGACATACAATGAGCAGTTCTTC.

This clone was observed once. The CDR3 loop reads CAWSGPGTVNQPQHF. CDR3 in DNA: TGTGCCTGGAGTGGTCCCGGGACAGTCAATCAGCCCCAGCATTTT. The chain recombines TRBV30 with TRBJ1-5; 7 nucleotides match TRBD1. Losses at the gene ends were 1 base for V and 3 bases for J; bases not matched to a gene: 6. This CDR3 has 15 residues. Germline CDR1 is GTSNPN and CDR2 is SVGIG (reference sequence). Full variable domain (outside the CDR3, taken from reference TRBV30 and TRBJ1-5): SQTIHQWPATLVQPVGSPLSLECTVEGTSNPNLYWYRQAAGRGLQLLFYSVGIGQISSEVPQNLSASRPQDRQFILSSKKLLLSDSGFYLCAWSGPGTVNQPQHFGDGTRLSIL.

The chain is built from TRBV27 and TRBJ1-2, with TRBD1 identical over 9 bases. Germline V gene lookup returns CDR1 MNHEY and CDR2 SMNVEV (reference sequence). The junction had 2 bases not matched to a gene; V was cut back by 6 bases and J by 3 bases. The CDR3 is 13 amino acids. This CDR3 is CASSRTGDYGYTF. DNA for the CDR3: TGTGCCAGCAGCCGGACAGGGGACTATGGCTACACCTTC.

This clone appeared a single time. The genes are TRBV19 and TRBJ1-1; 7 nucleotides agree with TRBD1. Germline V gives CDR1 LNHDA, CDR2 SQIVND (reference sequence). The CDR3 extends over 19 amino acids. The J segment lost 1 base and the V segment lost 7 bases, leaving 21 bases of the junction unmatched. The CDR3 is CASTAVNRGWGLKNTEAFF. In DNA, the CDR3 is TGTGCCAGTACCGCTGTAAACAGGGGTTGGGGACTTAAGAACACTGAAGCTTTCTTT.

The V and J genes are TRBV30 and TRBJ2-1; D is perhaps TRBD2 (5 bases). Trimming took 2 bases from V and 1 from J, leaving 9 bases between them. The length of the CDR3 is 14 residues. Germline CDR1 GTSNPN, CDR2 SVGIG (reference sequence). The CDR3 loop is CAWSSRGSYNEQFF. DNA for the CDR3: TGTGCCTGGAGTTCTCGCGGGTCCTACAATGAGCAGTTCTTC.